This TCR beta chain was recovered during a study of cytomegalovirus exposure and HLA in healthy donors. To note about this clone: The antigen is not known.

Study outcomes and limitations: Later analysis identified a missense DCLRE1C variant that was linked to TCR beta V- and J-gene trimming. In vitro checks showed that three CMV-associated chains really do target CMV antigens. It was in a later analysis that TCR association rates were seen to vary by HLA locus, highest for DRB1 and lowest for HLA-C.

Vbeta (60) and Jbeta (13) primers were used in the PCR. Method: immunoSEQ multiplex PCR; TCRdb's copy keeps in-frame clones and lacks some. The sample shows about 180,000 clones, less than 90% of them seen only once. This TCR came from a girl aged 10-17 years in good health and CMV-seropositive. The sequenced material came from PBMCs.

The DNA for the CDR3 is TGTGCCATCCCGGGACTAGAAGGCAATGAGCAGTTCTTC. Its translation: CAIPGLEGNEQFF. This chain joins TRBV6-1 and TRBJ2-1; 8 bases align to TRBD2. The trim removed 10 bases at V and 6 bases at J, leaving 8 bases unmatched. The CDR3 runs 13 residues. CDR1 MNHNS and CDR2 SASEGT come from the germline V gene.